These T cell receptor beta chains were read from a single sample in a study of T cells in Graves' hyperthyroidism and ophthalmopathy. TCRdb analysed the multiplex PCR reads with MiXCR anew, one entry per CDR3 protein. The sample records about 400,000 distinct CDR3 sequences, roughly 13% being singletons. The specimen was blood. The receptors shown here come from a woman under 30 with Graves' hyperthyroidism. Both conserved end residues are part of each CDR3. D genes are given only for firm matches. A row's size may be missing; if present it is once, few, many or a size class.

>TRBV27|TRBJ1-2|many|TRBD1|14
CASSATGTGWDYTF
>TRBV6-1|TRBJ2-2|many|TRBD1|16
CASSDPTGTGYGELFF
>TRBV7-9|TRBJ2-5|few|NA|12
CASRGAWETQYF
>TRBV3-1|TRBJ2-1|many|NA|13
CASSQEGSGEQFF
>TRBV7-2|TRBJ1-1|many|NA|17
CASSLYPAATSNTEAFF
>TRBV5-4|TRBJ2-7|many|TRBD1|16
CASSSAVHRGLREQYF
>TRBV28|TRBJ2-7|many|TRBD1|16
CASSPRDSSRSYEQYF
>TRBV3-1|TRBJ2-7|many|NA|16
CASSQEGGSSSYEQYF
>TRBV5-6|TRBJ2-3|NA|TRBD2|16
CASSAELAGYTDTQYF
>TRBV29-1|TRBJ2-7|many|NA|12
CSVADGGYEQYF
>TRBV7-9|TRBJ2-5|NA|TRBD1|13
CASTTGGHETQYF
>TRBV28|TRBJ1-5|many|NA|12
CASSRDRQPQHF
>TRBV29-1|TRBJ1-1|many|TRBD1|15
CSVATGGFMNTEAFF
>TRBV30|TRBJ2-7|NA|NA|13
CAWSPGGTYEQYF
>TRBV24-1|TRBJ1-2|few|NA|13
CATSDSGAGGYTF
>TRBV28|TRBJ1-1|NA|NA|13
CASGSSLNTEAFF
>TRBV5-5|TRBJ2-7|NA|NA|13
CASSSRGLYEQYF
>TRBV7-2|TRBJ2-5|many|NA|13
CASSPGRFETQYF
>TRBV7-9|TRBJ2-5|many|NA|18
CASSFLGLLVQLQETQYF
>TRBV7-9|TRBJ2-5|NA|NA|15
CASSLEGGPQETQYF
>TRBV7-8|TRBJ2-2|NA|NA|14
CASSLFRGAGELFF
>TRBV2|TRBJ1-6|many|NA|11
CASRDGTPLHF
>TRBV4-1|TRBJ1-5|NA|NA|13
CASSQGRIQPQHF
>TRBV18|TRBJ2-2|many|NA|13
CASSPPGGGELFF
>TRBV6-1|TRBJ2-3|many|TRBD2|17
CASEGWGLAESTDTQYF
>TRBV20-1|TRBJ1-3|few|NA|13
CSARQRPGNTIYF
>TRBV27|TRBJ2-1|many|NA|13
CASSLVRGNEQFF
>TRBV18|TRBJ2-3|many|TRBD2|16
CASSRWTSGSTDTQYF
>TRBV6-1|TRBJ2-7|many|TRBD1|15
CASRPPGTGRREQYF
>TRBV7-9|TRBJ2-6|few|NA|13
CATGNSGANVLTF
>TRBV29-1|TRBJ2-3|many|TRBD2|16
CSVEWGGRAGTDTQYF
>TRBV28|TRBJ2-7|many|TRBD2|13
CASRTSGSYEQYF
>TRBV3-1|TRBJ1-5|many|TRBD1|15
CASSQDNRGNQPQHF
>TRBV9|TRBJ2-2|NA|NA|16
CASSGGPTENTGELFF
>TRBV6-6|TRBJ2-3|few|TRBD2|17
CASSYRTSGTNADTQYF
>TRBV4-1|TRBJ1-1|many|NA|14
CASSRQRGGTEAFF
>TRBV20-1|TRBJ2-1|few|TRBD2|13
CSAAGGSYNEQFF
>TRBV27|TRBJ2-5|many|NA|15
CASSLFRVGQGAQYF
>TRBV11-2|TRBJ2-7|NA|NA|12
CASSLVGVEQYF
>TRBV10-3|TRBJ2-7|NA|TRBD2|17
CAISAPISGAPSYEQYF
>TRBV6-8|TRBJ2-5|many|TRBD2|17
CASSYRPRREAGETQYF
>TRBV15|TRBJ2-1|many|NA|15
CATSRAPGELNEQFF
>TRBV12-3/TRBV12-4|TRBJ1-2|many|TRBD1|16
CASSRALWETGGGYTF
>TRBV29-1|TRBJ1-2|many|NA|14
CSVLTVGPNYGYTF
>TRBV28|TRBJ2-7|many|NA|12
CASLSGVYEQYF
>TRBV28|TRBJ1-2|NA|NA|14
CASSLGRAPYGYTF